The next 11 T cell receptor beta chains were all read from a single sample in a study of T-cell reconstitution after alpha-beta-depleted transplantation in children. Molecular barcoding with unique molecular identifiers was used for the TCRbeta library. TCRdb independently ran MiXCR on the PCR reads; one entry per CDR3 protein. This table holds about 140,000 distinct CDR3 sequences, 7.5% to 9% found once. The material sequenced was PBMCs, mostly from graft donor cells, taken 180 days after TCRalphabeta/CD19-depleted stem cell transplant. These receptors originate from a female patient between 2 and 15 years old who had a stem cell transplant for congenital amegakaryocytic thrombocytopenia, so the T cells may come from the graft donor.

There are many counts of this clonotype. The CDR3 sequence: CASSLVLGQFRTEAFF. The CDR3 region has the DNA TGTGCCAGCAGTTTAGTTTTGGGACAGTTTAGGACTGAAGCTTTCTTT. This chain links TRBV27 with TRBJ1-1, with 7 bases matching TRBD1. The germline V gene encodes CDR1 MNHEY and CDR2 SMNVEV (reference sequence). Trimming at V came to 2 bases and at J to 5 bases, leaving 11 bases not matched to a gene. This CDR3 has 16 residues.

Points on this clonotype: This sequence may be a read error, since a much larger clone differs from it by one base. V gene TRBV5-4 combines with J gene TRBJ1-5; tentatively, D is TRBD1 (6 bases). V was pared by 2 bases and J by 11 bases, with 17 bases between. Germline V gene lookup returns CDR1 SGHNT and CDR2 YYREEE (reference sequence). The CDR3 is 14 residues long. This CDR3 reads CASSFVGAQGAQHF. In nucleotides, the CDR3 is TGTGCCAGCAGCTTTGTGGGGGCCCAAGGGGCCCAGCATTTT.

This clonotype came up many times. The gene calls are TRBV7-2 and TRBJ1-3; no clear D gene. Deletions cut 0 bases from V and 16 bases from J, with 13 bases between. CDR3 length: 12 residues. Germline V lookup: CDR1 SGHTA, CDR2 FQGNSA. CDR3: CASSLAHQSLYF. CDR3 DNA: TGTGCCAGCAGCTTAGCGCATCAGTCTTTGTATTTT.

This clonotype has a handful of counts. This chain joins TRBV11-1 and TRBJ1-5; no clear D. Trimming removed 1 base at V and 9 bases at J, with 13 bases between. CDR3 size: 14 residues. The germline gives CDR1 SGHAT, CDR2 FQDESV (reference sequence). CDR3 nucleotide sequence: TGTGCCAGCAGCTTAGGCCCGGTTGAATGGCCCCAGCATTTT. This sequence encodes CASSLGPVEWPQHF.

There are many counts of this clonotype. Here the CDR3 DNA reads TGTGCCATCAGTGAGTCCTGGGGATACGAGCAGTACTTC. Translation: CAISESWGYEQYF. The genes are TRBV10-3 and TRBJ2-7, with no clear D. The CDR3 totals 13 residues. Germline lookup yields CDR1 ENHRY and CDR2 SYGVKD. V lost 0 bases, J lost 4 bases, and 7 bases lay in between.

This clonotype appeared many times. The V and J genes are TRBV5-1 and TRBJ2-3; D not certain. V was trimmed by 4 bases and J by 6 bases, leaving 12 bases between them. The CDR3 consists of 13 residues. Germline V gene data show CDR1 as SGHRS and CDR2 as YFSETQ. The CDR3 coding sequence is TGCGCCAGCAGCCCCCAGTGGGCGGATACGCAGTATTTT. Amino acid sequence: CASSPQWADTQYF.

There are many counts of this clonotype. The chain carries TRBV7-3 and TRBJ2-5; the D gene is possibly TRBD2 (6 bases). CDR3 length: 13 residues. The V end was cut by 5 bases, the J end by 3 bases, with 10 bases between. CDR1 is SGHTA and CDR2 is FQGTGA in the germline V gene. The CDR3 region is CASSRRAEETQYF. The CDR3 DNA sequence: TGTGCCAGCAGCCGGAGGGCAGAAGAGACCCAGTACTTC. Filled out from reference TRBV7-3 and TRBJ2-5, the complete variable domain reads GAGVSQTPSNKVTEKGKYVELRCDPISGHTALYWYRQSLGQGPEFLIYFQGTGAADDSGLPNDRFFAVRPEGSVSTLKIQRTERGDSAVYLCASSRRAEETQYFGPGTRLLVL.

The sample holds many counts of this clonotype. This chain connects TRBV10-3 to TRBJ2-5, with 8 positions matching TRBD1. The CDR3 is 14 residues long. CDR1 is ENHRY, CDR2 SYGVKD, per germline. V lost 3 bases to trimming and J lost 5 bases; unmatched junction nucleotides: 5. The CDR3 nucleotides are TGTGCCATCAGTGACCTCGGACAGGGTGAGACCCAGTACTTC. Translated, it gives CAISDLGQGETQYF.

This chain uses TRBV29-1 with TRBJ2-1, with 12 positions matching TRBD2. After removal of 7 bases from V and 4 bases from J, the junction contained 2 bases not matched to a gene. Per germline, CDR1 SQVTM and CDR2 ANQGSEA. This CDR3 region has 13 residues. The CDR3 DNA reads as TGCAGCGCCGGACTAGCGGGATACAATGAGCAGTTCTTC. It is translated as CSAGLAGYNEQFF.

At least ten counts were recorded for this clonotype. The chain's CDR3 is CSAKATSSYEQYF. The CDR3 DNA sequence: TGCAGTGCTAAGGCAACGAGCTCCTACGAGCAGTACTTC. The rearrangement links TRBV20-1 to TRBJ2-7, with D unresolved. Per the germline V gene, CDR1 is DFQATT and CDR2 is SNEGSKA (reference sequence). This CDR3 region has 13 residues. The V end was cut by 4 bases, the J end by 0 bases, with 10 bases between.

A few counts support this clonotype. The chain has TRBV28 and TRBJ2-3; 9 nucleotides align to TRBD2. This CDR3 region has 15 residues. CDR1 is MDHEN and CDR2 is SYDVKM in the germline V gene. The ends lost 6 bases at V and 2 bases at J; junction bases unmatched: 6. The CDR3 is CASRRAGGYTDTQYF. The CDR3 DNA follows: TGTGCCAGCAGAAGAGCGGGGGGTTACACAGATACGCAGTATTTT.